What follows are 27 T cell receptor beta chains derived from one specimen sequenced in a study of graft-versus-host responses after intestinal transplantation. Only in-frame clones appear in the TCRdb table, and some are missing; sequencing was by immunoSEQ multiplex PCR. The sample lists tens of thousands of clones, 89% occurring once. These receptors are not linked to any known antigen. This specimen consisted of unstimulated CD8+ T cells sorted from spleen or lymph node cells, obtained before intestinal transplant. These receptors all come from a human donor who received an intestinal transplant.

The chain joins TRBV28 to TRBJ2-1, with TRBD2 identical over 13 bases. The CDR3 contains 15 residues. Germline-derived CDR1 and CDR2 are MDHEN and SYDVKM. V lost 5 bases and J lost 7; bases outside the gene matches: 5. The CDR3 loop is CASSLGTSGKNEQFF. CDR3 coding DNA: TGTGCCAGCAGTCTAGGGACTAGCGGGAAAAATGAGCAGTTCTTC.

The chain couples TRBV28 to TRBJ1-5, with D uncertain. Germline V CDR1 and CDR2: MDHEN, SYDVKM. V lost 3 bases and J 5 bases, leaving 14 bases between the germline ends. This CDR3 contains 15 residues. Here the CDR3 reads CASSLVSELDQPQHF. The CDR3 DNA follows: TGTGCCAGCAGTTTGGTTTCGGAGTTGGATCAGCCCCAGCATTTT.

This chain connects TRBV6-1 to TRBJ1-5, with TRBD1 matching over 8 bases. The CDR3 totals 19 residues. Germline CDR1 reads MNHNS; CDR2 reads SASEGT. Losses at the gene ends were 2 bases for V and 7 bases for J; bases not matched to a gene: 19. CDR3 residues: CASSESGVSDRGAWQPQHF. Here the CDR3 DNA reads TGTGCCAGCAGTGAATCGGGGGTATCAGACAGGGGCGCTTGGCAGCCCCAGCATTTT.

This chain links TRBV2 with TRBJ1-2; TRBD1 might be the D (5 bases). Trimming cost V 6 bases and J 8 bases, with 16 bases left between them. CDR1 and CDR2 (germline): SNHLY, FYNNEI. The CDR3 consists of 13 residues. The CDR3 coding sequence is TGTGCCAGCAGGCGGGGGGTAGTATGGGGCTACACCTTC. It translates to CASRRGVVWGYTF.

The chain is built from TRBV29-1 and TRBJ1-1, with a tentative D call TRBD1 (5 bases). The CDR3 sequence is 13 residues long. V was clipped by 8 bases and J by 1 base, with 14 bases between them. Germline V gives CDR1 SQVTM, CDR2 ANQGSEA. For the CDR3, the DNA is TGCAGCTGCGGGGGGGAGGGGAACACTGAAGCTTTCTTT. The encoded protein is CSCGGEGNTEAFF. Full variable domain (remainder filled in from reference TRBV29-1 and TRBJ1-1): SAVISQKPSRDICQRGTSLTIQCQVDSQVTMMFWYRQQPGQSLTLIATANQGSEATYESGFVIDKFPISRPNLTFSTLTVSNMSPEDSSIYLCSCGGEGNTEAFFGQGTRLTVV.

This clone was seen only a few times. The genes are TRBV4-2 and TRBJ2-3; D is possibly TRBD2 (7 bases). The germline V gene has CDR1 LGHNA and CDR2 YNFKEQ. V dropped 0 bases and J dropped 5 bases, with 18 bases sitting between them. The CDR3 runs to 17 residues. For the CDR3, the DNA is TGTGCCAGCAGCCAAGATGGAGACGGCGGGGGCGGAGATACGCAGTATTTT. As protein: CASSQDGDGGGGDTQYF.

The gene calls are TRBV11-2 and TRBJ1-1; no clear D. CDR3 length: 15 amino acids. Germline CDR1 reads SGHAT; CDR2 reads FQNNGV. V lost 1 base and J 4 bases, leaving 13 bases between the germline ends. The CDR3 is CASSLGPGWSTEAFF. The CDR3, as DNA: TGTGCCAGCAGCTTAGGTCCGGGATGGAGCACTGAAGCTTTCTTT.

The rearrangement uses TRBV5-6 and TRBJ2-2, with TRBD2 identical over 11 bases. The V segment lost 3 bases and the J segment 3 bases; nucleotides outside the gene matches: 4. Germline V gene sequence: CDR1 SGHDT, CDR2 YYEEEE. The length of the CDR3 is 16 residues. In DNA, the CDR3 is TGTGCCAGCAGCTCTCTAGCGGGAGGTTACACCGGGGAGCTGTTTTTT. This encodes CASSSLAGGYTGELFF. The full variable domain, in which reference TRBV5-6 and TRBJ2-2 provide the parts outside the CDR3, is DAGVTQSPTHLIKTRGQQVTLRCSPKSGHDTVSWYQQALGQGPQFIFQYYEEEERQRGNFPDRFSGHQFPNYSSELNVNALLLGDSALYLCASSSLAGGYTGELFFGEGSRLTVL.

The V and J genes are TRBV19 and TRBJ2-1; D perhaps matches TRBD2 (7 bases). The germline gives CDR1 LNHDA, CDR2 SQIVND (reference sequence). The CDR3 runs 12 residues. Trimming left V 9 bases short and J 7 bases short, with 13 bases between. The CDR3 bases are TGTGCCAGCACACAGGGAGGGAATGAGCAGTTCTTC. Amino acids: CASTQGGNEQFF.

The chain joins TRBV5-6 to TRBJ2-2; 7 bases are a match to TRBD1. Germline CDR1 and CDR2: SGHDT and YYEEEE. The CDR3 has 15 amino acids. V lost 3 bases and J lost 7; bases outside the gene matches: 9. The CDR3, as DNA: TGTGCCAGCAGCTCGCCCGGGACAGATAACGGGGAGCTGTTTTTT. This codes for CASSSPGTDNGELFF.

V usage is TRBV11-2 and J usage is TRBJ2-7; TRBD2 is a possible D gene (6 bases). V lost 2 bases and J lost 3, with 17 bases in between. This CDR3 comprises 16 residues. CDR1 is SGHAT and CDR2 is FQNNGV in the germline V gene. In DNA form, the CDR3 reads TGTGCCAGCAGCTTAAGTTTTGGGACTTGGGTCTACGAGCAGTACTTC. This encodes CASSLSFGTWVYEQYF.

The rearrangement joins TRBV27 to TRBJ2-1, with D perhaps TRBD1 (6 bases). In germline, CDR1 is MNHEY, CDR2 SMNVEV (reference sequence). V gave up 6 bases and J gave up 9 bases, with 18 bases separating them. The CDR3 spans 14 residues. The CDR3 DNA is TGTGCCAGCAGACCCGGGACATCCGGAGTTGAGCAGTTCTTC. Translating it yields CASRPGTSGVEQFF.

This rearrangement joins TRBV2 to TRBJ2-3; TRBD2 is a possible D gene (5 bases). Germline V gene lookup returns CDR1 SNHLY and CDR2 FYNNEI. Trimming stripped 4 bases from V and 2 bases from J, with 13 bases between. The CDR3 runs to 15 residues. CDR3 in DNA: TGTGCCAGCAGTGGCGGGCAGGTAATCACAGATACGCAGTATTTT. Encoded protein: CASSGGQVITDTQYF.

V gene TRBV28 combines with J gene TRBJ1-3; D is possibly TRBD1 (5 bases). The CDR3 length is 16 residues. V lost 5 bases to trimming and J lost 2 bases, with 16 bases between them. Germline V gene data show CDR1 as MDHEN and CDR2 as SYDVKM. The CDR3 here is CASSARWGDTGNTIYF. CDR3 nucleotides: TGTGCCAGCAGTGCCCGTTGGGGGGATACTGGAAACACCATATATTTT.

The chain employs TRBV7-8 and TRBJ1-2; the D is unclear. V shed 0 bases and J shed 5 bases, with 13 bases lying between them. CDR1 and CDR2 (germline): SGHVS, FQNEAQ. The CDR3 spans 15 residues. The CDR3 here is CASSLARLTKYGYTF. DNA for the CDR3: TGTGCCAGCAGCTTAGCCCGTCTAACCAAATATGGCTACACCTTC.

The rearrangement links TRBV12-1 to TRBJ1-1; whether TRBD1, the table's D call, matches the DNA was not checked. TRBV12-1 corresponds to a pseudogene. This CDR3 is built from 14 residues. CDR3 sequence reads: CASNRKNAGTEAFF. Here the CDR3 DNA reads TGTGCCAGCAACCGCAAAAATGCAGGGACTGAAGCTTTCTTT.

The chain has TRBV4-2 and TRBJ1-2; 8 bases map to TRBD1. The CDR3 is 19 amino acids. Per germline, CDR1 LGHNA and CDR2 YNFKEQ. V gave up 2 bases and J gave up 3 bases; unmatched junction bases: 17. CDR3 DNA: TGTGCCAGCAGCCAACCTAGCTCCCCAAAGACAGGGGTGGACTATGGCTACACCTTC. Protein sequence: CASSQPSSPKTGVDYGYTF.

The gene calls are TRBV29-1 and TRBJ1-2, with D tentatively TRBD1 (6 bases). Germline CDR1 and CDR2: SQVTM and ANQGSEA. This CDR3 is built from 12 residues. Trimming took 8 bases from V and 6 from J, leaving 16 bases between them. The CDR3 spells CSFWGQSNGYTF. CDR3 in DNA: TGCAGCTTCTGGGGGCAGAGCAATGGCTACACCTTC.

The chain has TRBV11-2 and TRBJ2-7; tentatively, D is TRBD2 (7 bases). The germline V gene encodes CDR1 SGHAT and CDR2 FQNNGV. The CDR3 runs to 14 residues. V gave up 0 bases and J gave up 5 bases, with 11 bases separating them. The CDR3 loop is CASSLEWGGDEQYF. The CDR3 DNA is TGTGCCAGCAGCTTAGAGTGGGGGGGCGACGAGCAGTACTTC.

The chain links TRBV7-9 to TRBJ2-1; tentative D call: TRBD1 (6 bases). V was trimmed by 8 bases and J by 4 bases, leaving 9 bases between them. Germline CDR1 is SEHNR and CDR2 is FQNEAQ (reference sequence). The CDR3 is 12 amino acids. The CDR3: CASGDTYNEQFF. DNA of the CDR3: TGTGCCAGCGGGGACACTTACAATGAGCAGTTCTTC.

The chain joins TRBV10-3 to TRBJ2-7; 7 bases fit TRBD2. The CDR3 runs 19 residues. Trimming at V came to 5 bases and at J to 2 bases, leaving 21 bases not matched to a gene. Germline CDR1 reads ENHRY; CDR2 reads SYGVKD. The CDR3 sequence: CAISPVDMASGIHPYEQYF. The CDR3 nucleotides are TGTGCCATCAGTCCAGTTGATATGGCTAGCGGAATTCATCCCTACGAGCAGTACTTC.

The chain combines TRBV29-1 with TRBJ2-3; the match to TRBD1 covers 8 bases. This CDR3 has 15 amino acids. CDR1 SQVTM and CDR2 ANQGSEA come from the germline V gene. Trimming removed 3 bases from V and 4 bases from J; junction bases left unmatched: 9. The CDR3 DNA sequence: TGCAGCGTTGAGATGAGGACAGGGCCTGCAGATACGCAGTATTTT. This codes for CSVEMRTGPADTQYF.

The chain is built from TRBV5-1 and TRBJ1-1; tentative D call: TRBD1 (5 bases). The germline CDR1 and CDR2 sequences are SGHRS and YFSETQ. V gave up 0 bases and J gave up 6 bases, with 12 bases separating them. CDR3 length equals 14 residues. CDR3 nucleotides: TGCGCCAGCAGCTTGGCCTTAGGGGAGGCTGAAGCTTTCTTT. It codes for CASSLALGEAEAFF.

The chain recombines TRBV2 with TRBJ2-1, with 11 bases that match TRBD2. This CDR3 has 15 amino acids. CDR1 and CDR2 from the germline V gene are SNHLY and FYNNEI. With V trimmed by 7 bases and J by 8 bases, 10 bases remained unmatched. The CDR3 region is CASTQLAGGLHEQFF. Here the CDR3 DNA reads TGTGCCAGCACCCAGCTAGCGGGAGGACTTCATGAGCAGTTCTTC.

CDR3 amino acids: CASTQGISTDTQYF. The CDR3, as DNA: TGTGCCAGCACACAGGGGATCAGCACAGATACGCAGTATTTT. The V call is TRBV28, the J call TRBJ2-3, with 7 nucleotides matching TRBD1. V shed 7 bases and J 0 bases; nucleotides not matched to a gene: 4. Germline V CDR1 and CDR2: MDHEN, SYDVKM. This CDR3 contains 14 residues.

The CDR3 DNA sequence: TGTGCCAGCAGTGAGTCGGGAGAGTCCGGGGAGCTGTTTTTT. Its translation: CASSESGESGELFF. V gene TRBV6-4 combines with J gene TRBJ2-2; a possible D gene is TRBD2 (6 bases). The CDR3 spans 14 residues. V dropped 3 bases and J dropped 6 bases, with 11 bases sitting between them. Germline V gives CDR1 MRHNA, CDR2 SNTAGT.

This sequence joins TRBV27 and TRBJ2-3, with D tentatively TRBD2 (6 bases). The V gene lost 3 bases and the J gene lost 0 bases, with 10 bases spanning the gap. CDR1 is MNHEY, CDR2 SMNVEV, per germline (reference sequence). This CDR3 spans 15 amino acids. DNA for the CDR3: TGTGCCAGCAGTTTCCCCGGGGGTAGCACAGATACGCAGTATTTT. It translates to CASSFPGGSTDTQYF.